This TCR beta chain was captured in a study of cytomegalovirus exposure and HLA in healthy donors. Study information: A previous analysis identified 100 million or so unique TCR beta sequences derived from 180 million or so T cells. As released early, the data held 70 million to 100 million unique TCRs from HLA-typed donors.

With 60 Vbeta and 13 Jbeta primers, the PCR was carried out. Assay: immunoSEQ multiplex PCR; the TCRdb copy retains only in-frame clones and omits some. The profile covers around 200,000 clones, with 75% to 85% appearing a single time and 1.2% to 1.5% taken by the ten largest. The length of the CDR3 is 15 residues. V gave up 0 bases and J gave up 3 bases; unmatched junction bases: 2. The germline CDR1 and CDR2 sequences are SGHRS and YFSETQ. Overall study results and limits: Published work reported that the classifier diagnosed cytomegalovirus status with high specificity and sensitivity.

A note on this clone: The target antigen is unknown.

This rearrangement joins TRBV5-1 to TRBJ2-7; 11 nucleotides match TRBD2. The material sequenced was PBMCs. The clonotype comes from a girl aged 5 to 17 in good health and CMV-seronegative. The CDR3: CASSLALAGDYEQYF. The CDR3, as DNA: TGCGCCAGCAGCTTGGCACTAGCGGGAGACTACGAGCAGTACTTC.